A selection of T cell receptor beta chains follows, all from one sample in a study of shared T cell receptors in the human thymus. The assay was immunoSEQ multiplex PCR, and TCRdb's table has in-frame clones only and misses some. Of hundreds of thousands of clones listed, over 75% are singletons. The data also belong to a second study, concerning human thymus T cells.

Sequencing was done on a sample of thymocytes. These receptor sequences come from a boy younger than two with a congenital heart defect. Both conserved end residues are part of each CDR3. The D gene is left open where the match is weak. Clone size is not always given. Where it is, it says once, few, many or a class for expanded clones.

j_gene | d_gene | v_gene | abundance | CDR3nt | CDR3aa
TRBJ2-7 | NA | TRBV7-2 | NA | TGTGCCATTGACAAGCAGTACTTC | CAIDKQYF
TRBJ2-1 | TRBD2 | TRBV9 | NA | TGTGCCAGCAGCGTAGTGTATGGGACTACAGCCTACAATGAGCAGTTCTTC | CASSVVYGTTAYNEQFF
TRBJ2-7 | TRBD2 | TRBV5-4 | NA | TGTGCCAGCAGCGCCTTGGGGACTAGCGGAGACTACGAGCAGTACTTC | CASSALGTSGDYEQYF
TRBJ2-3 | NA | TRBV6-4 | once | TGTGCCAGCAGTGACGAGTGGACTCCCAGCACAGATACGCAGTATTTT | CASSDEWTPSTDTQYF
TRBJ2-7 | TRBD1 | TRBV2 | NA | TGTGCCAGCAGTGATAGGGACAGGGGTTACGAGCAGTACTTC | CASSDRDRGYEQYF
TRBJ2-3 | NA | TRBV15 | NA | TGTGCCACCAGCAGAGAAGTCAGGTTTGAAACAGATACGCAGTATTTT | CATSREVRFETDTQYF
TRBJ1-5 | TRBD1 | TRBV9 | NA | TGTGCCAGCAGCGCAGGGGGACAGGGGACGGATCAGCCCCAGCATTTT | CASSAGGQGTDQPQHF
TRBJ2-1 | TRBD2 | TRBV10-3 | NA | TGTGCCATCAGTGAGCCCCGACTAGCGGGATTCAATGAGCAGTTCTTC | CAISEPRLAGFNEQFF
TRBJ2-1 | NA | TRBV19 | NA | TGTGCCAGTAGTATTTCCTCCGAGCAGTTCTTC | CASSISSEQFF
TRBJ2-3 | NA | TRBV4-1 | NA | TGCGCCAGCAGCCAACCAGGGGAGGGCGCAGATACGCAGTATTTT | CASSQPGEGADTQYF
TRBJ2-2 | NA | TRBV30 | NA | TGTGCCTGGAACAAGGGGGAAGGCAGGGTCAACGGGGAGCTGTTTTTT | CAWNKGEGRVNGELFF
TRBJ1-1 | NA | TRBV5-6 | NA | TGTGCCAGCAGCCGCGTCAGCGTGTCTAAGGCTTTCTTT | CASSRVSVSKAFF
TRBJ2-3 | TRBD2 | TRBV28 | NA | TGTGCCAGCAGTGCCGGGACTACCTTGCCAGATACGCAGTATTTT | CASSAGTTLPDTQYF
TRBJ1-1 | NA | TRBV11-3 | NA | TGTGCCAGCAGCTTTTCGAGGATTCTGAACACTGAAGCTTTCTTT | CASSFSRILNTEAFF
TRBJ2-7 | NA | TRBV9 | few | TGTGCCAGCAGCCCCCGGCGGGGCCTCTCCTACGAGCAGTACTTC | CASSPRRGLSYEQYF
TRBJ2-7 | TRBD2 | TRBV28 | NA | TGTGCCAGCAGCCGCGGGGAAACTAGCGGGAGTCGGTACGAGCAGTACTTC | CASSRGETSGSRYEQYF
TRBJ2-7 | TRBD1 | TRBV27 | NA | TGTGCCAGCAGTCAACGACAGGGAAACTACGAGCAGTACTTC | CASSQRQGNYEQYF
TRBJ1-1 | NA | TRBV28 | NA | TGTGCCAGCACCTGGGGAGGGCCAAACACTGAAGCTTTCTTT | CASTWGGPNTEAFF
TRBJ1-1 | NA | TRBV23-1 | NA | TGCGCCAGCAGTCAAGTGACAGGACCAACGAAGAACACTGAAGCTTTCTTT | CASSQVTGPTKNTEAFF
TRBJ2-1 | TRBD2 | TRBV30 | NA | TGTGCCTGGAGTGCAACCGGGACTAGCGGGAGGATGTCCTACAATGAGCAGTTCTTC | CAWSATGTSGRMSYNEQFF
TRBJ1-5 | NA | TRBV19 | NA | TGTGCCAGTAGCAGGGGTTTCTATCAGCCCCAGCATTTT | CASSRGFYQPQHF
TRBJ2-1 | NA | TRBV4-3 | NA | TGCGCCAGCAGCCAAGCCCGGGCTAGTCGGGGGTTGAGGCAGTTCTTC | CASSQARASRGLRQFF
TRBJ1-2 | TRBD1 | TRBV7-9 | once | TGTGCCAGCAGCCCCCACCGGGACAGGGATCGCTACACCTTC | CASSPHRDRDRYTF
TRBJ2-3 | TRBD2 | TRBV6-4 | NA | TGTGCCAGCAGGGGCGATGGGACTAGCGGGAGGGCCGAACCAGATACGCAGTATTTT | CASRGDGTSGRAEPDTQYF
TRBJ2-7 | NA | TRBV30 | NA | TGTGCCTGGAGTAAGTTGTTAGCGGTTACCTACGAGCAGTACTTC | CAWSKLLAVTYEQYF
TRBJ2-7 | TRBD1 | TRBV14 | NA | TGTGCCAGCAGCCAAGATAAAAGAGAGACAGGGGGTCTCCACGAGCAGTACTTC | CASSQDKRETGGLHEQYF
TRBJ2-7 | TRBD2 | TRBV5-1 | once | TGCGCCAGCAGCTCCCGGACTAGCGGGAGCTACGAGCAGTACTTC | CASSSRTSGSYEQYF